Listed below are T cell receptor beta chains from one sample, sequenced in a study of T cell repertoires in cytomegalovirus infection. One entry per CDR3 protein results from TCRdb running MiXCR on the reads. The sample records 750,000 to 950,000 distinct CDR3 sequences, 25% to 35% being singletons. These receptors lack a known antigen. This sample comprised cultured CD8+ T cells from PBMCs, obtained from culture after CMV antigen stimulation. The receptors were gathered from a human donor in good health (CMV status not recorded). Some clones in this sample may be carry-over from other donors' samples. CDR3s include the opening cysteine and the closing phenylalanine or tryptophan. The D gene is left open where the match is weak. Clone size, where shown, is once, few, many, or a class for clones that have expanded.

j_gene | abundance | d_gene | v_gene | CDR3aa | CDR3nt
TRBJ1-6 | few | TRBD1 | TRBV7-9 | CASSLTGQARSPLHF | TGTGCCAGCAGCCTGACGGGACAGGCGCGTTCACCCCTCCACTTT
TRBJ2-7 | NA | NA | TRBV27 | CANKTGSYEQYF | TGTGCCAACAAAACAGGGTCCTACGAGCAGTACTTC
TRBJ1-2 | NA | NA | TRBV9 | CASSGTPFGPNYGYTF | TGTGCCAGCAGCGGGACGCCCTTCGGCCCTAACTATGGCTACACCTTC
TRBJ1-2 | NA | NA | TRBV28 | CASSWAGEDYGYTF | TGTGCCAGCAGTTGGGCAGGGGAAGACTATGGCTACACCTTC
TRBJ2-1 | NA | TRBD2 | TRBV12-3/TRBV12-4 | CASTPSGGINEQFF | TGTGCCAGCACCCCTAGCGGGGGAATAAATGAGCAGTTCTTC
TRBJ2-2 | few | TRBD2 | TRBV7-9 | CASSSPGLADTGELFF | TGTGCCAGCAGCTCTCCGGGACTAGCGGACACCGGGGAGCTGTTTTTT
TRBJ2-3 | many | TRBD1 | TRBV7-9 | CASSLTGDGRTDTQYF | TGTGCCAGCAGCTTGACAGGGGACGGTCGCACAGATACGCAGTATTTT
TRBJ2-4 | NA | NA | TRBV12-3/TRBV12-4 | CASRGNLLAKNIQYF | TGTGCCAGCAGGGGAAACCTCCTAGCCAAAAACATTCAGTACTTC
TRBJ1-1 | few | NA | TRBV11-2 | CASSLLFEGTEAFF | TGTGCCAGCAGCCTTCTGTTCGAAGGCACTGAAGCTTTCTTT
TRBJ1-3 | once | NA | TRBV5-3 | CASSPFEGGNTIYF | TGTGCCAGCAGCCCTTTTGAGGGTGGAAACACCATATATTTT
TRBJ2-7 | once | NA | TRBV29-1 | CSVEWQAEQYF | TGCAGCGTTGAATGGCAGGCCGAGCAGTACTTC
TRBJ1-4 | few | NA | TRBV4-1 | CASSPLGSNEKLFF | TGCGCCAGCAGCCCCCTGGGGTCTAATGAAAAACTGTTTTTT
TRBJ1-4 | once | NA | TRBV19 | CASSWSSVELFF | TGTGCCAGTAGTTGGTCCTCTGTGGAACTGTTTTTT
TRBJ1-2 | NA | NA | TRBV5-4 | CASGRLDGYTF | TGTGCCAGCGGACGGTTGGATGGCTACACCTTC
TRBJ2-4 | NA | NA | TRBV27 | CASSLSTGYKNIQNF | TGTGCCAGCAGTTTATCCACAGGATACAAAAACATTCAGAACTTC
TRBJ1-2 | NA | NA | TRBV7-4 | CASSRLGGRDYGYTF | TGTGCCAGCAGCCGCCTTGGCGGGAGGGACTATGGCTACACCTTC
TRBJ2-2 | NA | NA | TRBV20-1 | CSASEGGGTGELFF | TGCAGTGCTTCAGAGGGGGGGGGGACCGGGGAGCTGTTTTTT
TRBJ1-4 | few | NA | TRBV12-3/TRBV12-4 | CASTFLFEVGNATNEKLFF | TGTGCCAGCACCTTTCTTTTCGAGGTGGGGAATGCAACTAATGAAAAACTGTTTTTT
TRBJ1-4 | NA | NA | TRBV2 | CASSIGPEKLFF | TGTGCCAGCAGCATAGGACCTGAAAAACTGTTTTTT
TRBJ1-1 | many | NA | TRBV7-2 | CASSKGSHEAFF | TGTGCCAGCAGTAAAGGCAGCCATGAAGCTTTCTTT
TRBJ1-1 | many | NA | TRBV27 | CASSLWGGSEAFF | TGTGCCAGCAGTTTATGGGGGGGGAGTGAAGCTTTCTTT
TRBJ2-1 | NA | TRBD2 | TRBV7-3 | CASSPPGGGDYNEQFF | TGTGCCAGCAGCCCCCCGGGAGGAGGGGATTACAATGAGCAGTTCTTC
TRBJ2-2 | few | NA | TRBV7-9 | CASSFQPLNTGELFF | TGTGCCAGCAGCTTCCAGCCCCTCAACACCGGGGAGCTGTTTTTT
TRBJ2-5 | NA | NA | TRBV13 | CASSSSEGVGLDWETQYF | TGTGCCAGCAGCTCTTCCGAAGGGGTCGGCTTGGATTGGGAGACCCAGTACTTC
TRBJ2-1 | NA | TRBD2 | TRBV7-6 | CASSKTSGGFKADYNEQFF | TGTGCCAGCAGCAAGACTAGCGGGGGTTTTAAAGCAGACTACAATGAGCAGTTCTTC
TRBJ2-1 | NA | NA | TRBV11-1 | CASSLGASTEQFF | TGTGCCAGCAGCCTGGGGGCCTCCACTGAGCAGTTCTTC
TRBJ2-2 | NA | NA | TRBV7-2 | CANTPLGQNTGELFF | TGTGCCAACACCCCGTTGGGCCAGAACACCGGGGAGCTGTTTTTT
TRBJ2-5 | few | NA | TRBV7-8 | CASSSIRGGDQETQYF | TGTGCCAGCAGCTCCATCAGGGGCGGGGACCAAGAGACCCAGTACTTC
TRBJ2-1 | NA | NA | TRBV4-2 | CASSQGTGPWGEQFF | TGTGCCAGCAGCCAAGGAACAGGACCCTGGGGTGAGCAGTTCTTC
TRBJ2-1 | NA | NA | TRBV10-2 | CASSAVGLDNEQFF | TGCGCCAGCAGTGCGGTGGGACTCGACAATGAGCAGTTCTTC
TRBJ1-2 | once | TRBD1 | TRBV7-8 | CASSSQTGQAHYGYTF | TGTGCCAGCAGCTCCCAAACGGGACAGGCCCACTATGGCTACACCTTC
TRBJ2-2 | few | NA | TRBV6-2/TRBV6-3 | CASTPLEGSGDPGSDTGELFF | TGTGCCAGCACCCCACTGGAAGGTAGCGGAGACCCGGGAAGCGACACCGGGGAGCTGTTTTTT
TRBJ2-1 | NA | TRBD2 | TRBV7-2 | CASSLNSGGGYNEQFF | TGTGCCAGCAGCTTGAATAGCGGGGGCGGCTACAATGAGCAGTTCTTC
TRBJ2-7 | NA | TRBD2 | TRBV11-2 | CACGGGSYEQYF | TGTGCCTGCGGGGGGGGATCATACGAGCAGTACTTC
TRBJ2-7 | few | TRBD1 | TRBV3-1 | CASSAPGQISPDF | TGTGCCAGCAGCGCCCCGGGACAGATCTCCCCGGACTTC
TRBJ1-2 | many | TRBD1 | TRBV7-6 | CASSLIPDPGQGDGYTF | TGTGCCAGCAGCTTAATCCCCGACCCGGGACAGGGCGATGGCTACACCTTC
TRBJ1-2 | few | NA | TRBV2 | CASRGDVFGYTF | TGTGCCAGCAGAGGGGACGTTTTTGGCTACACCTTC
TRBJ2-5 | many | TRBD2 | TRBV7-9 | CASSPRGEYQETQYF | TGTGCCAGCAGCCCACGGGGGGAGTACCAAGAGACCCAGTACTTC
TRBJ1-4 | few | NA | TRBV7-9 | CASSEVQSATNEKLFF | TGTGCCAGCAGCGAAGTACAGTCTGCAACTAATGAAAAACTGTTTTTT
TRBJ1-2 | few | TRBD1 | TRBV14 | CASSQDDRALDGYTF | TGTGCCAGCAGCCAAGATGACAGGGCCCTCGATGGCTACACCTTC
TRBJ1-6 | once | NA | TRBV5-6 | CASSFGGYYSPLHF | TGTGCCAGCAGCTTTGGAGGTTATTATTCACCCCTCCACTTT
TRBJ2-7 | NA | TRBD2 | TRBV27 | CASIGTSGGAYEQYF | TGTGCCAGCATCGGGACTAGCGGGGGGGCATACGAGCAGTACTTC
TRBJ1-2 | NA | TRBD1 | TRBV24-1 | CATSESNTGGRYGYTF | TGTGCCACCAGTGAAAGTAACACAGGGGGCCGGTATGGCTACACCTTC